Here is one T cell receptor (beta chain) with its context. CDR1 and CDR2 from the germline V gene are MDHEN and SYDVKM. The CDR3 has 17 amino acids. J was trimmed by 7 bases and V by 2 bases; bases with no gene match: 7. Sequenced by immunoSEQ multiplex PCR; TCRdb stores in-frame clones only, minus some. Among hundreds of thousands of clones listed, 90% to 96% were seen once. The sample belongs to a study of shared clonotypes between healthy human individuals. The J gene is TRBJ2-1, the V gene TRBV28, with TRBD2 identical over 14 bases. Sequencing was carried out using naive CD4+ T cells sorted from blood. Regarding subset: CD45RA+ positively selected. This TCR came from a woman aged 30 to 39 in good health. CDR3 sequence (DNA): TGTGCCAGCAGTTTAACCCCCGGGACTAGCGGGAGTAATGAGCAGTTCTTC. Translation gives CASSLTPGTSGSNEQFF.